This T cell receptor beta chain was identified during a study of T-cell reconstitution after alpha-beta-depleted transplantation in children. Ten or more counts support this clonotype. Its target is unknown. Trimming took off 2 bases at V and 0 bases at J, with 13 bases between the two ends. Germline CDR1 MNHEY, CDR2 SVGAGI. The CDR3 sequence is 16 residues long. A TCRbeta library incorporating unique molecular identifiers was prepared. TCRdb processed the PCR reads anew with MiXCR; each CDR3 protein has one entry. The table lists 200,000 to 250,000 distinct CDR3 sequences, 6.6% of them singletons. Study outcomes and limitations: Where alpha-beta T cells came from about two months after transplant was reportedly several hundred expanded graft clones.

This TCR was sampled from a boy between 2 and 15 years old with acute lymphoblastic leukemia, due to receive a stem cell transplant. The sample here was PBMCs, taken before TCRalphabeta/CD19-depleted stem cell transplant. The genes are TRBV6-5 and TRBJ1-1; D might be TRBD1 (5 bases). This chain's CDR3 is CASSYTAGSMNTEAFF. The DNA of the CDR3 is TGTGCCAGCAGTTACACGGCAGGGAGCATGAACACTGAAGCTTTCTTT.